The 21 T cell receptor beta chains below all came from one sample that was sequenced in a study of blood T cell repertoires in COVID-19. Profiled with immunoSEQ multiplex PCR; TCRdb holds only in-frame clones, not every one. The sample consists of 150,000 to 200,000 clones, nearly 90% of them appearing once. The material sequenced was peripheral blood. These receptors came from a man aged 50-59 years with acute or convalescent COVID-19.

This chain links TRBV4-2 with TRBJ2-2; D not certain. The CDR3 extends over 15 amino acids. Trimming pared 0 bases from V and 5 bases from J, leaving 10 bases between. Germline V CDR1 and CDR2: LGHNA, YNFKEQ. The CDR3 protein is CASSQEGRGTGELFF. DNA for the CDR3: TGTGCCAGCAGCCAAGAAGGTCGAGGAACCGGGGAGCTGTTTTTT.

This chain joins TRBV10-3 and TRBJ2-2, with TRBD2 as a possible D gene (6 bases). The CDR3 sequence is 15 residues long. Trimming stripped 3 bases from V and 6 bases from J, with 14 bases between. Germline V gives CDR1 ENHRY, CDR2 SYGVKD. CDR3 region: CAISDSGAYAGELFF. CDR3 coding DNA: TGTGCCATCAGTGATTCGGGAGCGTACGCCGGGGAGCTGTTTTTT.

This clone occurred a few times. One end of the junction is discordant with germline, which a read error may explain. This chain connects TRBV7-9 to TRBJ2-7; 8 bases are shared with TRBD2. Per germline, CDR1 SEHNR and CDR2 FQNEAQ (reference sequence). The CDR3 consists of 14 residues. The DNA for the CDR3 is TGTGCCAGCAGCTTAGCCTCGGTTAGCGGGAATCATTTCTTC. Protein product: CASSLASVSGNHFF.

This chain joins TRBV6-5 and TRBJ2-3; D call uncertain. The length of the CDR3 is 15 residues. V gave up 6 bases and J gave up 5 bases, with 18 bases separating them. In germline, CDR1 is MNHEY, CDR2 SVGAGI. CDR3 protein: CASSAGQTAQDTQYF. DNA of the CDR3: TGTGCCAGCAGCGCAGGCCAGACCGCACAAGATACGCAGTATTTT.

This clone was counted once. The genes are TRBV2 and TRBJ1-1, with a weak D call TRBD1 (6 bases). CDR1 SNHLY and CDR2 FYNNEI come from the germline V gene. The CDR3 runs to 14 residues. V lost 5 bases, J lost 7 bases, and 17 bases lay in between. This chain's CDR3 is CASSNRERSSEAFF. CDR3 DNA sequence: TGTGCCAGCAGTAACAGGGAGCGAAGCAGTGAAGCTTTCTTT.

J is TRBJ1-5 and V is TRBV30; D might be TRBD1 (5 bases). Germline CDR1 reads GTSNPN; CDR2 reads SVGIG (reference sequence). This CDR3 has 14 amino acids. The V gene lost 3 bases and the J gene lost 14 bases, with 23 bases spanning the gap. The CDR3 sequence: CAWSLAGQRGLKHF. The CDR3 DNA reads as TGTGCCTGGAGCTTGGCCGGCCAAAGGGGACTAAAGCATTTT.

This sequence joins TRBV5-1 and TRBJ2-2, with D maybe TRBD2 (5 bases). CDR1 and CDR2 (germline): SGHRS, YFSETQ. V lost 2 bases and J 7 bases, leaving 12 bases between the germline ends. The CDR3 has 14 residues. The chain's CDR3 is CASSFQTGYGELFF. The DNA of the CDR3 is TGCGCCAGCAGCTTCCAAACGGGGTACGGGGAGCTGTTTTTT.

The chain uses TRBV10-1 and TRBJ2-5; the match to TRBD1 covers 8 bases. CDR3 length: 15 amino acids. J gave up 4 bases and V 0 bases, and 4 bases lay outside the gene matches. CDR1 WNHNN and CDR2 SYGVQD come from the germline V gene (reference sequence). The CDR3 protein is CASSESGQGVETQYF. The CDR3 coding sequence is TGCGCCAGCAGTGAGTCCGGACAGGGTGTAGAGACCCAGTACTTC.

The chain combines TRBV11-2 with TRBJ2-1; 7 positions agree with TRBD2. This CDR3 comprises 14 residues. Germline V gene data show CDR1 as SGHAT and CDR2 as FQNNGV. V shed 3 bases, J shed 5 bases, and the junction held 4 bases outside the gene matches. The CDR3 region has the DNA TGTGCCAGCAGCTTGGGAGGGAGAGACAATGAGCAGTTCTTC. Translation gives CASSLGGRDNEQFF. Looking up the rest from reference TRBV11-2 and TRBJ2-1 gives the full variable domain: EAGVAQSPRYKIIEKRQSVAFWCNPISGHATLYWYQQILGQGPKLLIQFQNNGVVDDSQLPKDRFSAERLKGVDSTLKIQPAKLEDSAVYLCASSLGGRDNEQFFGPGTRLTVL.

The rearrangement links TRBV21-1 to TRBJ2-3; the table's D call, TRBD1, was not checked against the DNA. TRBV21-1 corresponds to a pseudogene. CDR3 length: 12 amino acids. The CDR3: CASSPTGNTQYF. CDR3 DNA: TGTGCCAGCAGTCCAACAGGGAATACGCAGTATTTT.

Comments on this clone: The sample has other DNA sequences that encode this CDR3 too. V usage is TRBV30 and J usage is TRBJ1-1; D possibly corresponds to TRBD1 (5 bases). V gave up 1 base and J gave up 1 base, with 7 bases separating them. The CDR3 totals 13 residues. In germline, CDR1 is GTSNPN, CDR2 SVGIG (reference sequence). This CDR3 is CAWSGQGNTEAFF. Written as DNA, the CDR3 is TGTGCCTGGAGTGGTCAGGGGAACACTGAAGCTTTCTTT.

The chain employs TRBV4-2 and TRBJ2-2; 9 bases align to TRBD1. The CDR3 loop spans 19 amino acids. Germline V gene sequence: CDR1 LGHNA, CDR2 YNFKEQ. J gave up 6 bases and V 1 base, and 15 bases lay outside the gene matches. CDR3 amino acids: CASSQVRILGQGSSGELFF. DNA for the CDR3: TGTGCCAGCAGCCAAGTTCGAATTCTGGGACAGGGCTCATCCGGGGAGCTGTTTTTT.

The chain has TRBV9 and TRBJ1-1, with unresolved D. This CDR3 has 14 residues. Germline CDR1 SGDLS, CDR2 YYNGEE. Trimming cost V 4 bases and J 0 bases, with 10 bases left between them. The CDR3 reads CASSRSSMNTEAFF. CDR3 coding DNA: TGTGCCAGCAGCCGGAGCAGTATGAACACTGAAGCTTTCTTT. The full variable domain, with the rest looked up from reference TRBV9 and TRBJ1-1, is DSGVTQTPKHLITATGQRVTLRCSPRSGDLSVYWYQQSLDQGLQFLIQYYNGEERAKGNILERFSAQQFPDLHSELNLSSLELGDSALYFCASSRSSMNTEAFFGQGTRLTVV.

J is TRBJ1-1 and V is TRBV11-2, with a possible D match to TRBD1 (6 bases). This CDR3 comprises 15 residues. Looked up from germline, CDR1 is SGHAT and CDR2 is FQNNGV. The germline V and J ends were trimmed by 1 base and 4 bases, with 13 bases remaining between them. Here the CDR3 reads CASSLGGRGATEAFF. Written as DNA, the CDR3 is TGTGCCAGCAGCTTAGGTGGCAGGGGTGCCACTGAAGCTTTCTTT.

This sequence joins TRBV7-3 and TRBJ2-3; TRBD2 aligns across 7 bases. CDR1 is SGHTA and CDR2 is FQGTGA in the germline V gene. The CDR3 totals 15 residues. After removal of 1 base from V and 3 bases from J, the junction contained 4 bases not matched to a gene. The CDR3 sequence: CASSLSGRGTDTQYF. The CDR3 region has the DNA TGTGCCAGCAGCTTAAGCGGGAGAGGGACAGATACGCAGTATTTT.

CDR3 in DNA: TGTGCCAGCAGCGTCCTGTGGGGGGGTAGCACAGATACGCAGTATTTT. Encoded protein: CASSVLWGGSTDTQYF. The chain employs TRBV9 and TRBJ2-3; 7 bases align to TRBD2. The V segment lost 2 bases and the J segment 0 bases; nucleotides outside the gene matches: 6. CDR3 length: 16 residues. Germline V CDR1 and CDR2: SGDLS, YYNGEE.

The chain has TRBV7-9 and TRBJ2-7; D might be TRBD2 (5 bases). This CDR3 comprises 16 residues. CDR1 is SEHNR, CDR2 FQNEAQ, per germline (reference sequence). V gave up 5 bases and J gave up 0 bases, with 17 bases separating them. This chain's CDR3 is CASSPLGTSGSYEQYF. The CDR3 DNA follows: TGTGCCAGCAGCCCTCTGGGCACAAGCGGCTCCTACGAGCAGTACTTC.

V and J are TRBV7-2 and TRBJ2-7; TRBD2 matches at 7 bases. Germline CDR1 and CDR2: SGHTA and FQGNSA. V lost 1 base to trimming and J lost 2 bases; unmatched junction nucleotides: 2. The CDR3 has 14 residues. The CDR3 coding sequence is TGTGCCAGCAGCTTAGGGGCGGGGGCCTACGAGCAGTACGTC. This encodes CASSLGAGAYEQYV.

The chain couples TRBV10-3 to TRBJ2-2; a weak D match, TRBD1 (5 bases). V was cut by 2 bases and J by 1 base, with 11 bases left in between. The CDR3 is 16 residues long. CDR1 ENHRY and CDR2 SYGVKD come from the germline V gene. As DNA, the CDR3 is TGTGCCATCAGTGAGGATTTCGGACAGAACACCGGGGAGCTGTTTTTT. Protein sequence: CAISEDFGQNTGELFF.

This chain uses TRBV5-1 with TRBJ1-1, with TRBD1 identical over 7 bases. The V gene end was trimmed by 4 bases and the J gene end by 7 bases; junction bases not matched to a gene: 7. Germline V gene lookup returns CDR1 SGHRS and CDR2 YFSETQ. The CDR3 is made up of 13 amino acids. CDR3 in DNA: TGCGCCAGCAGCCCTGGGACAGCAAATGAAGCTTTCTTT. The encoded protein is CASSPGTANEAFF. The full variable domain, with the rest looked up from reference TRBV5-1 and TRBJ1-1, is KAGVTQTPRYLIKTRGQQVTLSCSPISGHRSVSWYQQTPGQGLQFLFEYFSETQRNKGNFPGRFSGRQFSNSRSEMNVSTLELGDSALYLCASSPGTANEAFFGQGTRLTVV.

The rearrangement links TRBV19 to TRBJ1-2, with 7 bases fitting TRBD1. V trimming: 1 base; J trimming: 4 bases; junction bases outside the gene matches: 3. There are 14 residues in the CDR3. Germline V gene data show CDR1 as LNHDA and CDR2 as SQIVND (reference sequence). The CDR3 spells CASSIGGQIYGYTF. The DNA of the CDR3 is TGTGCCAGTAGTATAGGGGGACAGATCTATGGCTACACCTTC.